One and the same sample provided the 16 T cell receptor beta chains below, sequenced in a study of T cells in localized non-small cell lung cancer (TCRdb year 2020). The library was generated by the immunoSEQ multiplex PCR assay. The immuneACCESS repertoire file appears here via TCRdb, limited to in-frame rearrangements. These files lack a portion of the clones; in checked studies, under half of the deficit traces to unresolved V genes, and the cause of the others is not known. The sample yields about 2,600 clones; roughly 28% were counted once. Jointly, the top ten make up approximately 7.3% of the sample. Here the sequenced sample was lung tumor tissue, taken before any cancer treatment. Receptors originate from a male donor aged 60 or over with stage II squamous cell lung carcinoma.

The chain has TRBV19 and TRBJ2-1; 10 bases line up with TRBD2. Germline V gene lookup returns CDR1 LNHDA and CDR2 SQIVND (reference sequence). V shed 4 bases, J shed 4 bases, and the junction held 10 bases outside the gene matches. This CDR3 spans 17 amino acids. The DNA of the CDR3 is TGTGCCAGTAGTAACCTCGGGACTAGCGATGGGTACAATGAGCAGTTCTTC. It translates to CASSNLGTSDGYNEQFF.

This clone was observed a handful of times. CDR3 DNA sequence: TGTGCCAGCACCTTACGAGGGACTCACAATGAGCAGTTCTTC. Its protein product is CASTLRGTHNEQFF. The rearrangement joins TRBV6-8 to TRBJ2-1; possible D gene TRBD2, 6 bases. From germline, CDR1 is MNHGY and CDR2 SAAAGT. The ends were cut back, 7 bases at V and 5 bases at J, with 15 bases in the middle. The CDR3 is 14 amino acids.

This chain connects TRBV11-3 to TRBJ1-2; 9 bases are a match to TRBD1. This CDR3 comprises 15 residues. The J segment lost 8 bases and the V segment lost 5 bases, leaving 12 bases of the junction unmatched. Germline CDR1 and CDR2: SGHNT and YENEEA. As DNA, the CDR3 is TGTGCCAGCAGCGAAAAGACAGGGGGAATCGGGGGCTACACCTTC. Amino acids: CASSEKTGGIGGYTF.

This clone has more than one count but fewer than ten. The CDR3 DNA is TGTGCCAGCAGTTTTGGGCAGCCAGGAATGAACACTGAAGCTTTCTTT. Translation: CASSFGQPGMNTEAFF. The rearrangement uses TRBV6-8 and TRBJ1-1; D is unresolved. The CDR3 length is 16 residues. Germline lookup yields CDR1 MNHGY and CDR2 SAAAGT. V lost 4 bases and J lost 0, with 15 bases in between.

In this sample, this clone turned up a few times. The chain uses TRBV11-3 and TRBJ1-5; D not resolved. The V gene lost 0 bases and the J gene lost 3 bases, with 6 bases spanning the gap. The CDR3 is 14 residues long. Germline V gene lookup returns CDR1 SGHNT and CDR2 YENEEA. CDR3 amino acids: CASSLESFNQPQHF. The CDR3 coding sequence is TGTGCCAGCAGCTTAGAGAGTTTCAATCAGCCCCAGCATTTT.

Relative to its sample, this clone is medium-sized. V usage is TRBV9 and J usage is TRBJ1-2; 8 nucleotides agree with TRBD1. J gave up 4 bases and V 4 bases, and 3 bases lay outside the gene matches. This CDR3 comprises 13 residues. Germline values: CDR1 SGDLS, CDR2 YYNGEE. CDR3 in amino acids: CASSPDRGYGYTF. DNA for the CDR3: TGTGCCAGCAGCCCTGACAGGGGCTATGGCTACACCTTC. Supplemented by reference TRBV9 and TRBJ1-2, the full variable domain reads DSGVTQTPKHLITATGQRVTLRCSPRSGDLSVYWYQQSLDQGLQFLIQYYNGEERAKGNILERFSAQQFPDLHSELNLSSLELGDSALYFCASSPDRGYGYTFGSGTRLTVV.

V gene TRBV19 combines with J gene TRBJ1-4, with 7 bases fitting TRBD1. CDR3 length equals 13 residues. V gave up 8 bases and J gave up 8 bases; unmatched junction bases: 8. Germline CDR1 LNHDA, CDR2 SQIVND (reference sequence). Here the CDR3 DNA reads TGTGCCAGTGAGAGGACAGGCCACGAAAAACTGTTTTTT. Translation gives CASERTGHEKLFF. Full variable domain (remainder filled in from reference TRBV19 and TRBJ1-4): DGGITQSPKYLFRKEGQNVTLSCEQNLNHDAMYWYRQDPGQGLRLIYYSQIVNDFQKGDIAEGYSVSREKKESFPLTVTSAQKNPTAFYLCASERTGHEKLFFGSGTQLSVL.

This clone was picked up a small number of times. The genes are TRBV6-8 and TRBJ1-2; D not resolved. The germline V gene has CDR1 MNHGY and CDR2 SAAAGT. V lost 0 bases, J lost 2 bases, and 7 bases lay in between. The CDR3 spans 14 residues. The CDR3 sequence: CASSYSDNNYGYTF. The CDR3 coding sequence is TGTGCCAGCAGTTACTCAGACAACAACTATGGCTACACCTTC.

V and J are TRBV11-3 and TRBJ1-5; TRBD1 agrees at 9 bases. The CDR3 extends over 16 amino acids. Germline lookup yields CDR1 SGHNT and CDR2 YENEEA. The trim removed 3 bases at V and 4 bases at J, leaving 7 bases unmatched. CDR3 residues: CASSLGGGTGNQPQHF. For the CDR3, the DNA is TGTGCCAGCAGCTTGGGAGGCGGGACAGGGAATCAGCCCCAGCATTTT.

The V call is TRBV6-8, the J call TRBJ1-1; 9 bases match TRBD1. V dropped 6 bases and J dropped 0; count of bases not matched to a gene: 8. Looked up from germline, CDR1 is MNHGY and CDR2 is SAAAGT. The CDR3 loop spans 16 amino acids. The DNA of the CDR3 is TGTGCCAGCAGATTCCGGGACAGGGCCTTGAACACTGAAGCTTTCTTT. It specifies CASRFRDRALNTEAFF.

V usage is TRBV19 and J usage is TRBJ1-5; no clear D gene. The ends were cut back, 3 bases at V and 6 bases at J, with 21 bases in the middle. Germline CDR1 is LNHDA and CDR2 is SQIVND (reference sequence). This CDR3 is 17 amino acids long. CDR3: CASSISEGRPRGQPQHF. DNA of the CDR3: TGTGCCAGTAGTATTTCCGAGGGTCGCCCGCGGGGTCAGCCCCAGCATTTT.

By its share, this clone is large (0.1 to 1%). The V call is TRBV4-1, the J call TRBJ1-4; D may be TRBD1 (5 bases). Germline V gene sequence: CDR1 MGHRA, CDR2 YSYEKL. V gave up 3 bases and J gave up 7 bases, with 15 bases separating them. CDR3 length: 15 residues. In DNA form, the CDR3 reads TGCGCCAGCAGCCAGCTTGGAGGGACGACTGAAAAACTGTTTTTT. It specifies CASSQLGGTTEKLFF.

This clone is labeled large. The chain combines TRBV30 with TRBJ1-1; D unresolved. V lost 3 bases and J 7 bases, leaving 15 bases between the germline ends. Germline CDR1 reads GTSNPN; CDR2 reads SVGIG (reference sequence). The CDR3 sequence is 13 residues long. The CDR3 sequence is CAWRSRRVGEAFF. The CDR3, as DNA: TGTGCCTGGAGGTCCCGGCGGGTGGGTGAAGCTTTCTTT.

This clone is medium-sized by share. The rearrangement links TRBV10-2 to TRBJ2-1, with TRBD2 matching 13 bases. Losses at the gene ends were 6 bases for V and 7 bases for J; bases not matched to a gene: 6. Looked up from germline, CDR1 is WSHSY and CDR2 is SAAADI. The CDR3 contains 15 residues. The CDR3 DNA reads as TGCGCCAGCAGGGGCGGGACTAGCGGGGCGAATGAGCAGTTCTTC. This translates into CASRGGTSGANEQFF.

The V and J genes are TRBV6-1 and TRBJ1-4; possibly TRBD1 for D (5 bases). The V gene's germline CDR1 is MNHNS and CDR2 SASEGT. The CDR3 consists of 16 residues. Deletions cut 0 bases from V and 3 bases from J, with 11 bases between. The CDR3 sequence: CASSEARGSANEKLFF. CDR3 nucleotides: TGTGCCAGCAGTGAAGCTAGGGGCTCGGCTAATGAAAAACTGTTTTTT.

This clone qualifies as medium-sized (0.01 to 0.1%). The chain employs TRBV11-3 and TRBJ2-3, with D perhaps matching TRBD2 (6 bases). Germline assignment: CDR1 SGHNT and CDR2 YENEEA. V was cut by 3 bases and J by 4 bases, with 20 bases left in between. The CDR3 contains 17 residues. The CDR3 spells CASSFRAGRSVADTQYF. The CDR3 nucleotides are TGTGCCAGCAGCTTCCGGGCGGGGAGAAGTGTTGCAGATACGCAGTATTTT. The full variable domain, in which reference TRBV11-3 and TRBJ2-3 provide the parts outside the CDR3, is EAGVVQSPRYKIIEKKQPVAFWCNPISGHNTLYWYLQNLGQGPELLIRYENEEAVDDSQLPKDRFSAERLKGVDSTLKIQPAELGDSAVYLCASSFRAGRSVADTQYFGPGTRLTVL.